This TCR beta chain was sequenced for a study of T cells in localized non-small cell lung cancer (dated by TCRdb to the early 2020s). Context from the whole study: The study examined T cell repertoires in roughly 240 patients with early-stage NSCLC and compared tumors with uninvolved tumor-adjacent lungs. The cohort was made up of 200 to 250 treatment-naive NSCLC patients whose localized lung tumors had been resected. Of the NSCLC patients, about 130 were male and around 99 were female, and the mean age was approximately 66 years.

TCR beta CDR3 regions were sequenced from DNA using the immunoSEQ Assay. The original pipeline was this. To compute T cell density, TCR beta template counts were normalized to usable DNA, which was estimated by amplifying housekeeping genes. Using the preseqR package, richness was estimated by extrapolating to 120,000 templates for tissue samples and 400,000 templates for PBMC samples. Clonality was calculated as one minus Pielou's evenness. Tissue-enriched TCRs were identified by differential abundance testing using productive amino-acid clonotypes, minimum total count 5 and alpha 0.1. Repertoire overlap between compartments was quantified with the Jaccard Index and Morisita Overlap Index. GLIPH grouped TCR beta CDR3s together with public tetramer-defined viral CDR3s, and a viral motif had to include at least three viral sequences and show V-gene enrichment. In TCRdb, the immuneACCESS table is reduced to in-frame sequences with V and J assigned. These tables do not hold every clone; where another copy was compared, an unresolved V gene accounts for under half, and the others remain unexplained. V, J and clone size reflect that table, while D and trimming were determined from the DNA. The sample table shows about 2,100 clones, and roughly a fifth are seen once. 10% to 12% of the sample is in the top ten clones.

The investigation overall reported the following: Multi-region tumor sequencing was not performed, so intratumor heterogeneity could not be excluded. Longer overall survival was associated with higher blood T cell density, whereas shorter survival was associated with higher adjacent-lung clonality. A median of 57 of the top 100 tumor clones turned up in the paired uninvolved adjacent lung, and around 27 of those clones also ranked among the top 100 of that same adjacent lung. Uninvolved tumor-adjacent lung showed the highest T cell clonality, higher than tumor, which suggests more focused antigenic responses in the adjacent lung. Since the design was exploratory, TCR variables were selected using unadjusted p-values with no false-discovery rate correction.

At diagnosis, tumor, uninvolved tumor-adjacent lung and peripheral blood were collected and then preserved as a mix of FFPE and fresh-frozen material. About this clone: The antigen this receptor binds is unknown. The sample holds no much larger clone one base away, and base qualities are not on file.

Measured from the cysteine to the phenylalanine, the CDR3 is 15 residues long. This entry keeps only the CDR3 DNA: 45 bases, framed from base 1. Trimming leaves V shorter by 5 bases and J shorter by 10 bases, with the junction holding 10 bases beyond the gene matches. The germline V gene specifies KGHSH as CDR1 and LQKENI as CDR2. The starting material was lung tumor tissue, obtained before any cancer treatment. The chain links TRBV18 with TRBJ2-1; the central 11 bases match TRBD2. This clonotype originated in a man aged 35-75 years with stage I squamous cell lung carcinoma. The CDR3 sequence is CASSTSTSGTGEQFF. In nucleotide form, the sequence is TGTGCCAGCTCAACATCGACTAGCGGGACAGGGGAGCAGTTCTTC.